This T cell receptor beta chain is drawn from a study of blood T cell repertoires in COVID-19. Study in general: Acute and convalescent COVID-19 specimens originated in the United States, Italy and Spain. In each case, the material was cDNA or gDNA derived from T cells, B-cell-depleted T cells, or PBMCs.

Seattle enrolled patients during active infection and tracked them longitudinally. Original data processing: For nucleated cells, counts were estimated from reference gene primer amplification. Method: immunoSEQ multiplex PCR; TCRdb's copy keeps in-frame clones and lacks some. V and J calls and clone size are as listed in that table; D and trimming were resolved from the DNA. The sample holds some 330,000 clones, about nine tenths seen once. Germline CDR1 reads MNHEY; CDR2 reads SMNVEV (reference sequence). The CDR3 loop spans 14 amino acids. Trimming left V 2 bases short and J 2 bases short, with 9 bases between.

The gene calls are TRBV27 and TRBJ1-2, with D perhaps matching TRBD1 (6 bases). The source material was peripheral blood. The sequence came from a woman in her 30s with COVID-19, enrolled during active disease. CDR3 DNA sequence: TGTGCCAGCAGTTTAACAGGGTCCAACTATGGCTACACCTTC. Amino acids: CASSLTGSNYGYTF.